Each of the 24 T cell receptor beta chains below was sequenced from the same sample in a study of shared clonotypes between healthy human individuals. Assay: immunoSEQ multiplex PCR; the TCRdb copy retains only in-frame clones and omits some. In the table there are under 1,100,000 clones, around 74% of which are singletons. The specimen sequenced was memory CD4+ T cells sorted from blood. Specified subset: CD45RA-negative fraction. These receptors were obtained from a man between 18 and 29 years old in good health.

This chain joins TRBV7-2 and TRBJ2-1; 14 positions match TRBD2. V lost 6 bases, J lost 7 bases, and 17 bases stayed unmatched. CDR3 size: 19 residues. Germline assignment: CDR1 SGHTA and CDR2 FQGNSA. CDR3 protein: CASSLMGLAGASGRNEQFF. DNA of the CDR3: TGTGCCAGCAGTCTCATGGGACTAGCGGGGGCCTCTGGGAGGAATGAGCAGTTCTTC.

V gene TRBV13 combines with J gene TRBJ2-5; 8 bases match TRBD1. The end of the DNA aligns better with TRBJ2-7, so the J call may be wrong. The CDR3 totals 14 residues. Per the germline V gene, CDR1 is PRHDT and CDR2 is FYEKMQ (reference sequence). CDR3 in DNA: TGTGCCAGCAGCTCCGCCGGGACAGGCTACGAGCAGTACTTC. Amino acids: CASSSAGTGYEQYF.

This rearrangement joins TRBV28 to TRBJ1-5; D is uncertain. The CDR3 has 16 amino acids. Trimming removed 4 bases from V and 0 bases from J, with 13 bases in between. The V gene's germline CDR1 is MDHEN and CDR2 SYDVKM. CDR3 loop: CASSSLDIFSNQPQHF. As DNA, the CDR3 is TGTGCCAGCAGTTCCCTCGACATTTTTAGCAATCAGCCCCAGCATTTT.

This chain joins TRBV6-1 and TRBJ1-1; a weak D match, TRBD1 (6 bases). Per germline, CDR1 MNHNS and CDR2 SASEGT. V dropped 3 bases and J dropped 0 bases, with 17 bases sitting between them. The CDR3 contains 17 residues. For the CDR3, the DNA is TGTGCCAGCAGTGAGCCCCGAGGACAGAACATGAACACTGAAGCTTTCTTT. As protein: CASSEPRGQNMNTEAFF.

There are a few counts of this clone. The V and J genes are TRBV7-8 and TRBJ2-1, with TRBD2 matching over 11 bases. CDR1 is SGHVS, CDR2 FQNEAQ, per germline. This CDR3 spans 15 amino acids. The V gene end was trimmed by 6 bases and the J gene end by 4 bases; junction bases not matched to a gene: 5. CDR3 bases: TGTGCCAGCAGGCGGACTAGCGGGTCATACAATGAGCAGTTCTTC. Translating it yields CASRRTSGSYNEQFF.

In nucleotides, the CDR3 is TGTGCCAGCAGCCGGGGACAGGGGGACTCACCCCTCCACTTT. As protein: CASSRGQGDSPLHF. The rearrangement joins TRBV7-8 to TRBJ1-6; 11 nucleotides agree with TRBD1. CDR3 length equals 14 residues. Per germline, CDR1 SGHVS and CDR2 FQNEAQ. V shed 5 bases and J 10 bases; nucleotides not matched to a gene: 4. Filled out from reference TRBV7-8 and TRBJ1-6, the complete variable domain reads GAGVSQSPRYKVAKRGQDVALRCDPISGHVSLFWYQQALGQGPEFLTYFQNEAQLDKSGLPSDRFFAERPEGSVSTLKIQRTQQEDSAVYLCASSRGQGDSPLHFGNGTRLTVT.

The J gene is TRBJ2-7, the V gene TRBV11-2; tentatively, D is TRBD1 (7 bases). The CDR3 length is 14 residues. The germline V gene encodes CDR1 SGHAT and CDR2 FQNNGV. With 5 bases removed from V and 6 bases from J, the gap between germline ends came to 17 bases. The DNA of the CDR3 is TGTGCCAGCAGCCTTGGGGCAGGGGGAGGCGAGCAGTACTTC. Its translation is CASSLGAGGGEQYF.

This chain connects TRBV7-9 to TRBJ2-7, with TRBD2 matching over 9 bases. The J segment lost 5 bases and the V segment lost 5 bases, leaving 7 bases of the junction unmatched. The germline V gene encodes CDR1 SEHNR and CDR2 FQNEAQ (reference sequence). CDR3 length equals 14 residues. The DNA of the CDR3 is TGTGCCAGCAGCACCGGGACTAGCCCCAACGAGCAGTACTTC. This sequence encodes CASSTGTSPNEQYF.

V is TRBV2 and J is TRBJ2-1; 8 bases match TRBD2. Germline CDR1 reads SNHLY; CDR2 reads FYNNEI. The CDR3 has 15 amino acids. Unmatched junction bases numbered 7, after V lost 6 bases and J lost 3 bases. The CDR3 spells CASRVAGNIYNEQFF. CDR3 sequence (DNA): TGTGCCAGCAGGGTAGCGGGGAACATCTACAATGAGCAGTTCTTC.

The chain couples TRBV27 to TRBJ2-7; 9 bases are a match to TRBD1. Losses at the gene ends were 5 bases for V and 6 bases for J; bases not matched to a gene: 11. The germline CDR1 and CDR2 sequences are MNHEY and SMNVEV (reference sequence). The CDR3 has 15 amino acids. CDR3 DNA: TGTGCCAGCAGTCCATTCCGGGACAGGGTCGGCGAGCAGTACTTC. Translated: CASSPFRDRVGEQYF.

This clone was picked up many times. V is TRBV9 and J is TRBJ1-2, with 8 nucleotides matching TRBD1. The ends lost 4 bases at V and 5 bases at J; junction bases unmatched: 10. CDR3 length: 15 residues. Germline V gene data show CDR1 as SGDLS and CDR2 as YYNGEE. The CDR3 nucleotides are TGTGCCAGCAGCCTCCAAACCGGGACAGGTTATGGCTACACCTTC. This sequence encodes CASSLQTGTGYGYTF. The full variable domain, in which reference TRBV9 and TRBJ1-2 provide the parts outside the CDR3, is DSGVTQTPKHLITATGQRVTLRCSPRSGDLSVYWYQQSLDQGLQFLIQYYNGEERAKGNILERFSAQQFPDLHSELNLSSLELGDSALYFCASSLQTGTGYGYTFGSGTRLTVV.

The chain couples TRBV19 to TRBJ2-2; no firm D call. CDR3 length: 14 residues. Per the germline V gene, CDR1 is LNHDA and CDR2 is SQIVND (reference sequence). With 5 bases removed from V and 0 bases from J, the gap between germline ends came to 7 bases. CDR3 amino acids: CASSANTNTGELFF. The CDR3 coding sequence is TGTGCCAGTAGTGCCAACACGAACACCGGGGAGCTGTTTTTT.

CDR3 region: CASSLAGFTDTQYF. In DNA form, the CDR3 reads TGCGCCAGCAGCTTGGCAGGCTTCACAGATACGCAGTATTTT. The V and J genes are TRBV5-1 and TRBJ2-3; no definite D call. This CDR3 has 14 amino acids. Trimming removed 0 bases from V and 2 bases from J, with 7 bases in between. Germline V gene data show CDR1 as SGHRS and CDR2 as YFSETQ. Supplemented by reference TRBV5-1 and TRBJ2-3, the full variable domain reads KAGVTQTPRYLIKTRGQQVTLSCSPISGHRSVSWYQQTPGQGLQFLFEYFSETQRNKGNFPGRFSGRQFSNSRSEMNVSTLELGDSALYLCASSLAGFTDTQYFGPGTRLTVL.

This chain uses TRBV7-9 with TRBJ1-1; 10 bases map to TRBD1. V trimming: 4 bases; J trimming: 1 base; junction bases outside the gene matches: 12. This CDR3 is 18 amino acids long. Germline CDR1 is SEHNR and CDR2 is FQNEAQ (reference sequence). The chain's CDR3 is CASSSPPGQGNGNTEAFF. The CDR3 bases are TGTGCCAGCAGCTCACCGCCGGGACAGGGGAATGGGAACACTGAAGCTTTCTTT.

This clone appeared a single time. The V call is TRBV15, the J call TRBJ1-5; D is unresolved. The CDR3 length is 15 residues. Germline-derived CDR1 and CDR2 are LNHNV and YYDKDF (reference sequence). The V and J ends lost 0 bases and 3 bases respectively, with 9 bases between them. CDR3 sequence reads: CATSRDVAVNQPQHF. In DNA form, the CDR3 reads TGTGCCACCAGCAGAGATGTGGCCGTCAATCAGCCCCAGCATTTT. Looking up the rest from reference TRBV15 and TRBJ1-5 gives the full variable domain: DAMVIQNPRYQVTQFGKPVTLSCSQTLNHNVMYWYQQKSSQAPKLLFHYYDKDFNNEADTPDNFQSRRPNTSFCFLDIRSPGLGDTAMYLCATSRDVAVNQPQHFGDGTRLSIL.

The CDR3 here is CASSLGRTSGTETQYF. The CDR3, as DNA: TGTGCCAGCAGCTTAGGTAGGACTAGCGGGACCGAGACCCAGTACTTC. The genes are TRBV7-2 and TRBJ2-5, with 12 bases that match TRBD2. The V segment lost 1 base and the J segment 5 bases; nucleotides outside the gene matches: 5. The germline CDR1 and CDR2 sequences are SGHTA and FQGNSA. There are 16 residues in the CDR3.

Note on this clone: Other DNA sequences in this sample translate to the same CDR3. The chain uses TRBV30 and TRBJ2-2, with D possibly being TRBD1 (5 bases). This CDR3 spans 13 amino acids. Germline values: CDR1 GTSNPN, CDR2 SVGIG (reference sequence). Trimming removed 2 bases from V and 4 bases from J, with 8 bases in between. The CDR3 coding sequence is TGTGCCTGGAGTAGGCAGGGCACCGGGGAGCTGTTTTTT. The encoded protein is CAWSRQGTGELFF.

V is TRBV5-4 and J is TRBJ1-2; 12 bases fit TRBD1. V lost 3 bases to trimming and J lost 4 bases; unmatched junction nucleotides: 10. This CDR3 is 17 amino acids long. The germline V gene has CDR1 SGHNT and CDR2 YYREEE (reference sequence). Here the CDR3 reads CASSYGTGGGMRYGYTF. Here the CDR3 DNA reads TGTGCCAGCAGCTACGGGACAGGGGGCGGAATGCGCTATGGCTACACCTTC.

The rearrangement links TRBV5-1 to TRBJ1-4, with D possibly being TRBD1 (6 bases). The CDR3 is 16 amino acids. Germline CDR1 and CDR2: SGHRS and YFSETQ. Trimming stripped 0 bases from V and 7 bases from J, with 16 bases between. The CDR3 sequence: CASSLELRGQGEKLFF. The CDR3 DNA is TGCGCCAGCAGCTTGGAACTTCGGGGGCAGGGTGAAAAACTGTTTTTT.

The rearrangement joins TRBV7-6 to TRBJ2-3; 8 bases map to TRBD1. J gave up 1 base and V 0 bases, and 3 bases lay outside the gene matches. The CDR3 spans 16 residues. The germline V gene has CDR1 SGHVS and CDR2 FNYEAQ. Here the CDR3 DNA reads TGTGCCAGCAGCTTAGCAGGACAGGGCGGCACAGATACGCAGTATTTT. This codes for CASSLAGQGGTDTQYF.

V is TRBV5-1 and J is TRBJ1-4; D not resolved. Germline-derived CDR1 and CDR2 are SGHRS and YFSETQ. The length of the CDR3 is 13 residues. Deletions cut 5 bases from V and 7 bases from J, with 12 bases between. CDR3 sequence (DNA): TGCGCCAGCAGTTCTGCGTGGGGTGAAAAACTGTTTTTT. Encoded protein: CASSSAWGEKLFF.

This clone was observed a handful of times. The gene calls are TRBV4-3 and TRBJ2-7; D may be TRBD1 (6 bases). Trimming removed 1 base from V and 2 bases from J, with 15 bases in between. Looked up from germline, CDR1 is LGHNA and CDR2 is YSLEER. The CDR3 is 16 amino acids. CDR3 bases: TGCGCCAGCAGCCAAGTCGTACTAGGGGGTACCTACGAGCAGTACTTC. It yields the protein CASSQVVLGGTYEQYF.

The chain links TRBV5-1 to TRBJ2-1, with TRBD2 matching over 7 bases. This CDR3 spans 15 amino acids. Germline V gene sequence: CDR1 SGHRS, CDR2 YFSETQ. J lost 2 bases, V lost 4 bases, and 6 bases had no gene match. This chain's CDR3 is CASSQTSSTYNEQFF. The CDR3 nucleotides read TGCGCCAGCAGCCAGACTAGCAGTACCTACAATGAGCAGTTCTTC. Full variable domain (remainder filled in from reference TRBV5-1 and TRBJ2-1): KAGVTQTPRYLIKTRGQQVTLSCSPISGHRSVSWYQQTPGQGLQFLFEYFSETQRNKGNFPGRFSGRQFSNSRSEMNVSTLELGDSALYLCASSQTSSTYNEQFFGPGTRLTVL.

The chain couples TRBV5-6 to TRBJ2-1; 9 positions agree with TRBD1. Germline CDR1 reads SGHDT; CDR2 reads YYEEEE. This CDR3 region has 13 residues. Losses at the gene ends were 5 bases for V and 8 bases for J; bases not matched to a gene: 5. CDR3 bases: TGTGCCAGCAGTTGGGACAGGGTGCATGAGCAGTTCTTC. Protein sequence: CASSWDRVHEQFF.